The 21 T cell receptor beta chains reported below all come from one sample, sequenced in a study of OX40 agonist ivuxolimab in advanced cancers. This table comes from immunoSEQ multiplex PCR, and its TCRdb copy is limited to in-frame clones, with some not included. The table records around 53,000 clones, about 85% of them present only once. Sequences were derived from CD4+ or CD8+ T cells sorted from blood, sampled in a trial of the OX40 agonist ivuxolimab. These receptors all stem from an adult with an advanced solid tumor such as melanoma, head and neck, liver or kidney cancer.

Here the CDR3 reads CASSVNDNYEQYV. In nucleotides, the CDR3 is TGTGCCAGCAGCGTCAATGACAACTACGAGCAGTACGTC. V and J are TRBV5-4 and TRBJ2-7; D is unresolved. Germline V CDR1 and CDR2: SGHNT, YYREEE (reference sequence). This CDR3 has 13 residues. Trimming took off 4 bases at V and 3 bases at J, with 11 bases between the two ends.

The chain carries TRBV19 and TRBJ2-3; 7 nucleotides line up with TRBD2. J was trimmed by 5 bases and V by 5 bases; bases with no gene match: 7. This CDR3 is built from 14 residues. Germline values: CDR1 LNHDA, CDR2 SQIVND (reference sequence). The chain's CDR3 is CASSPMRERDTQYF. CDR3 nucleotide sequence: TGTGCCAGTAGTCCAATGCGGGAGCGAGATACGCAGTATTTT.

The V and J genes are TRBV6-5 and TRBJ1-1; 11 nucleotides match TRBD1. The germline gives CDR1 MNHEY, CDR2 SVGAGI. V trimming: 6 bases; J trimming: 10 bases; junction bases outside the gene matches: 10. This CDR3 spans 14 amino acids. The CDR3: CASSPGQGAVVAFF. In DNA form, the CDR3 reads TGTGCCAGCAGCCCTGGACAGGGGGCAGTCGTAGCTTTCTTT.

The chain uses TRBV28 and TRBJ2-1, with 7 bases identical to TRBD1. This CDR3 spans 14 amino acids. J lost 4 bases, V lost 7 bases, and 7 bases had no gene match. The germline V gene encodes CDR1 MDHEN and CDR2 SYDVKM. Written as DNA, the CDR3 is TGTGCCAGCACCCACCAGGGACAGTACAATGAGCAGTTCTTC. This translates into CASTHQGQYNEQFF.

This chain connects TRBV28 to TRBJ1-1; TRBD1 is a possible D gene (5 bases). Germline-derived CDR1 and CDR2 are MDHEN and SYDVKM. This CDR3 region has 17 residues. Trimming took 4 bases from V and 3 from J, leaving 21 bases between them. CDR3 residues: CASSSLWAQKGDTEAFF. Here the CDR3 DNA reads TGTGCCAGCAGTTCCCTCTGGGCCCAGAAAGGGGACACTGAAGCTTTCTTT.

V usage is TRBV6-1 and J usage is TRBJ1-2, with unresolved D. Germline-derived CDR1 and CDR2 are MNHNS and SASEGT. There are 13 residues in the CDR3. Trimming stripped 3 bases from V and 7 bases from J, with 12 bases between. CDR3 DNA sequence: TGTGCCAGCAGTGACGGACTGGGAGGTGGCTACACCTTC. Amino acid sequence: CASSDGLGGGYTF.

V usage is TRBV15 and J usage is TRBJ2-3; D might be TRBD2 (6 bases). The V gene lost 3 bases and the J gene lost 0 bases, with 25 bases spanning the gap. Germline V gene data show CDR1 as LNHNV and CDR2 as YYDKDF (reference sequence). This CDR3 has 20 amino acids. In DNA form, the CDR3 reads TGTGCCACCAGCAGCATACCCGGACAAGGGGAGGCCTCTAGCACAGATACGCAGTATTTT. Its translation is CATSSIPGQGEASSTDTQYF.

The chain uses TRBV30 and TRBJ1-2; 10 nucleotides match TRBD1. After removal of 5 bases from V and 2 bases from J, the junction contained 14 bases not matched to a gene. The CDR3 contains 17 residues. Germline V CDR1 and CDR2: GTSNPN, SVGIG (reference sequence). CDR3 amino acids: CAWVGTGAASENYGYTF. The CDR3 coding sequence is TGTGCCTGGGTGGGGACAGGGGCCGCGTCTGAGAACTATGGCTACACCTTC.

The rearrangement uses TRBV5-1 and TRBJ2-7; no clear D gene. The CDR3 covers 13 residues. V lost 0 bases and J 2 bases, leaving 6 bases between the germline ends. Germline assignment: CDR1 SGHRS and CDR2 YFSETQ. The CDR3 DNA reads TGCGCCAGCAGCTTGGACGGCCCCTACGAGCAGTACTTC. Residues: CASSLDGPYEQYF.

The CDR3 bases are TGTGCCAGCAGCTTAGACCAGTTGAACACCGGGGAGCTGTTTTTT. Protein product: CASSLDQLNTGELFF. The rearrangement joins TRBV7-9 to TRBJ2-2; D is undetermined. The CDR3 length is 15 residues. Trimming removed 1 base at V and 1 base at J, with 7 bases between. Per the germline V gene, CDR1 is SEHNR and CDR2 is FQNEAQ (reference sequence).

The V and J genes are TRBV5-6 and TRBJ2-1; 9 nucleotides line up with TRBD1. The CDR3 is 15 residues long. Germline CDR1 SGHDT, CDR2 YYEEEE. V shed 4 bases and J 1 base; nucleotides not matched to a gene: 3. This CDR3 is CASSAGTGSYNEQFF. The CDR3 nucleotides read TGTGCCAGCAGCGCCGGGACAGGGTCCTACAATGAGCAGTTCTTC. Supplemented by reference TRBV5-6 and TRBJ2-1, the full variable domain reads DAGVTQSPTHLIKTRGQQVTLRCSPKSGHDTVSWYQQALGQGPQFIFQYYEEEERQRGNFPDRFSGHQFPNYSSELNVNALLLGDSALYLCASSAGTGSYNEQFFGPGTRLTVL.

CDR3 in amino acids: CASSLGTGPYEQYF. The CDR3, as DNA: TGTGCCAGCAGCTTAGGGACAGGACCCTACGAGCAGTACTTC. The rearrangement uses TRBV7-3 and TRBJ2-7; 8 bases fit TRBD1. Germline CDR1 SGHTA, CDR2 FQGTGA. After removal of 2 bases from V and 2 bases from J, the junction contained 2 bases not matched to a gene. This CDR3 region has 14 residues.

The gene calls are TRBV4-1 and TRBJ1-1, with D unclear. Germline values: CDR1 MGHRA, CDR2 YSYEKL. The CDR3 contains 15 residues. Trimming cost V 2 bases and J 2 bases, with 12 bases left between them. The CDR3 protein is CASSQHHVSNTEAFF. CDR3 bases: TGCGCCAGCAGCCAACACCACGTATCCAACACTGAAGCTTTCTTT.

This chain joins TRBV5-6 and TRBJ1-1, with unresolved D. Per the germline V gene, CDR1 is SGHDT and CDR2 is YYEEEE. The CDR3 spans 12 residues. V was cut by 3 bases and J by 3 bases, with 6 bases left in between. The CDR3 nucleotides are TGTGCCAGCAGCTCAGTGGACACTGAAGCTTTCTTT. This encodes CASSSVDTEAFF.

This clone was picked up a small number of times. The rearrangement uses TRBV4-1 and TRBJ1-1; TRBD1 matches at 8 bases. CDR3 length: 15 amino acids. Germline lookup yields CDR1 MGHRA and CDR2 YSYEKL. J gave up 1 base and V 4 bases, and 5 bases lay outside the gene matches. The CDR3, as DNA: TGCGCCAGCAGCCCTTTAGGGACAGGGAACACTGAAGCTTTCTTT. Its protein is CASSPLGTGNTEAFF.

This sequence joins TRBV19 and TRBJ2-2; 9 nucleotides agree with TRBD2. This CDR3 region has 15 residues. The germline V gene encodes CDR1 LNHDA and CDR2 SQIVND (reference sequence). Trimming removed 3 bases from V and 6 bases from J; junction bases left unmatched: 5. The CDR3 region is CASSIGGGAAGELFF. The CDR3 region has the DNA TGTGCCAGTAGTATTGGCGGGGGGGCCGCCGGGGAGCTGTTTTTT. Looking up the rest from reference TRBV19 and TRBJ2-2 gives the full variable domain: DGGITQSPKYLFRKEGQNVTLSCEQNLNHDAMYWYRQDPGQGLRLIYYSQIVNDFQKGDIAEGYSVSREKKESFPLTVTSAQKNPTAFYLCASSIGGGAAGELFFGEGSRLTVL.

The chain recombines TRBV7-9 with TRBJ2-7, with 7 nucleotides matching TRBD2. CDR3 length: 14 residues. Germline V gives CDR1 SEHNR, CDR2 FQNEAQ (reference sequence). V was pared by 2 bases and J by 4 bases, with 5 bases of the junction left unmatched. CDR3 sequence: CASSLLGGGYEQYF. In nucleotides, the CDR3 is TGTGCCAGCAGCTTACTCGGGGGAGGGTACGAGCAGTACTTC.

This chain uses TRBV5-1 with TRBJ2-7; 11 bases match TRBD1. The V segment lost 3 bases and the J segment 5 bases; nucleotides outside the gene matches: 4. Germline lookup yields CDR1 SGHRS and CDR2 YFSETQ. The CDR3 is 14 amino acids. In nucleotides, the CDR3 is TGCGCCAGCAGCTCGGGACAGGGGGAGGACGAGCAGTACGTC. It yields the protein CASSSGQGEDEQYV.

CDR3 DNA sequence: TGTGCCAGCAGCTGGTCCGGACAGAATGAGCAGTTCTTC. It translates to CASSWSGQNEQFF. This sequence joins TRBV7-9 and TRBJ2-1; D may be TRBD1 (6 bases). Germline lookup yields CDR1 SEHNR and CDR2 FQNEAQ (reference sequence). The CDR3 has 13 amino acids. V was cut by 4 bases and J by 7 bases, with 11 bases left in between.

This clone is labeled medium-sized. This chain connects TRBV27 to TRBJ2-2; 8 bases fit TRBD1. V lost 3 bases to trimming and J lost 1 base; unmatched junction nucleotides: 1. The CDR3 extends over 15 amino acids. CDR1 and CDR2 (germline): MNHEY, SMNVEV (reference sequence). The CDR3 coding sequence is TGTGCCAGCAGTTTTACAGGGGGGAACACCGGGGAGCTGTTTTTT. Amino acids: CASSFTGGNTGELFF.

The CDR3 DNA reads TGTGCCAGCAGCGTAGGTAAGAATCATGAGCAGTTCTTC. Protein sequence: CASSVGKNHEQFF. V usage is TRBV9 and J usage is TRBJ2-1; D is undetermined. Trimming took off 0 bases at V and 8 bases at J, with 9 bases between the two ends. CDR1 and CDR2 from the germline V gene are SGDLS and YYNGEE. This CDR3 is built from 13 residues.